The 2 T cell receptor beta chains below all came from one sample that was sequenced in a study of radiation and T cells in renal cell carcinoma. Using immunoSEQ multiplex PCR, the repertoire was profiled, and TCRdb retains in-frame clones only, with some absent. The sample carries about 26,000 clones, 81% recorded once. The sample's time point: blood 2 weeks post-SBRT. Treatment specified: 15 Gy SBRT to primary tumor, nephrectomy 4 weeks later. Sample: blood, taken from a patient whose treatment included radiotherapy and nephrectomy. The receptor set was obtained from a man aged 55 to 70 with renal cell carcinoma.

This clone was detected only a few times. The CDR3 protein is CASSLTGRDSPLHF. The DNA of the CDR3 is TGCGCCAGCAGTCTAACAGGGCGGGATTCACCCCTCCACTTT. The chain employs TRBV10-2 and TRBJ1-6; TRBD1 might be the D (6 bases). V was cut by 5 bases and J by 8 bases, with 13 bases left in between. This CDR3 region has 14 residues. Germline CDR1 and CDR2: WSHSY and SAAADI.

The rearrangement joins TRBV15 to TRBJ1-1; D gene ambiguous. CDR1 is LNHNV, CDR2 YYDKDF, per germline (reference sequence). Trimming took off 1 base at V and 1 base at J, with 10 bases between the two ends. The CDR3 consists of 15 residues. CDR3 region: CATSRVREGNTEAFF. The CDR3 DNA sequence: TGTGCCACCAGCAGAGTTAGGGAGGGGAACACTGAAGCTTTCTTT.